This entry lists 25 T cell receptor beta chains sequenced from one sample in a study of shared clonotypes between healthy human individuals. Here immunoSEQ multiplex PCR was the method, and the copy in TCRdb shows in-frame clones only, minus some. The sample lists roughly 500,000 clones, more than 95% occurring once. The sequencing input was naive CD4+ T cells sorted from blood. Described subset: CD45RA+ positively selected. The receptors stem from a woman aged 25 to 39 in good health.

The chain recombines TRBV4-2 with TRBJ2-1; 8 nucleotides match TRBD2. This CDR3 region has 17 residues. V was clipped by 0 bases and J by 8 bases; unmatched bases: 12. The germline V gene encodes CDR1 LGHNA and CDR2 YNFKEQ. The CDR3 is CASSQDRRLASVDEQFF. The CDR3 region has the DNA TGTGCCAGCAGCCAAGATCGTAGACTAGCGAGTGTTGATGAGCAGTTCTTC.

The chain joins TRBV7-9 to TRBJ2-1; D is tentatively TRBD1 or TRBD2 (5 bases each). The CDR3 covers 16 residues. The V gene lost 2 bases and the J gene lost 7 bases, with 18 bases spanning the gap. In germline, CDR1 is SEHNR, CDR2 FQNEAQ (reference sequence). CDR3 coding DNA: TGTGCCAGCAGCTTAACGCTAGGGGCCGGGAATAATGAGCAGTTCTTC. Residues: CASSLTLGAGNNEQFF.

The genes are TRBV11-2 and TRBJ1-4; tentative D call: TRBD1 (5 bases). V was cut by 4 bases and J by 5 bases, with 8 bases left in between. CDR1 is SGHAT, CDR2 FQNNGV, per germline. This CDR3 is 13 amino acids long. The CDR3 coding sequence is TGTGCCAGCAGCTGGGGACGGAATGAAAAACTGTTTTTT. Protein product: CASSWGRNEKLFF.

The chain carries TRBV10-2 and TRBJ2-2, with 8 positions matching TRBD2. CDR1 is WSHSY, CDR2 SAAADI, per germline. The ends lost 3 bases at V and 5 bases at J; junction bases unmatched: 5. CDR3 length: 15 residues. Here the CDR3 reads CASSDPGGLTGELFF. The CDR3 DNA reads TGCGCCAGCAGTGACCCGGGGGGGCTAACCGGGGAGCTGTTTTTT.

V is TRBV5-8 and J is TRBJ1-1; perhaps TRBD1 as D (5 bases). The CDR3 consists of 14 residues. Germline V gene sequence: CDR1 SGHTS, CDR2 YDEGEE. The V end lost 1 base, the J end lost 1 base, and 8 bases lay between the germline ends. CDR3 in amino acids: CASSLRGRNTEAFF. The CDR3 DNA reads TGTGCCAGCAGCTTGAGGGGACGGAACACTGAAGCTTTCTTT.

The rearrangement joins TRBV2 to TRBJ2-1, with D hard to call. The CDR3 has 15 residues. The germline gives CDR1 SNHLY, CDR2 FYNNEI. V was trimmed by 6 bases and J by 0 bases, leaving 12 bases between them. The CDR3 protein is CASSQDAFSYNEQFF. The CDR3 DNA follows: TGTGCCAGCAGCCAGGACGCGTTCTCCTACAATGAGCAGTTCTTC.

The CDR3 nucleotides are TGCGCCAGCAGCCCCAGACGGGACTCGCCCTCCTACGAGCAGTACTTC. Residues: CASSPRRDSPSYEQYF. The chain couples TRBV5-1 to TRBJ2-7, with D tentatively TRBD2 (6 bases). CDR1 is SGHRS and CDR2 is YFSETQ in the germline V gene. The CDR3 sequence is 16 residues long. Trimming shortened V by 4 bases and J by 0 bases, and 17 bases separated the two germline ends.

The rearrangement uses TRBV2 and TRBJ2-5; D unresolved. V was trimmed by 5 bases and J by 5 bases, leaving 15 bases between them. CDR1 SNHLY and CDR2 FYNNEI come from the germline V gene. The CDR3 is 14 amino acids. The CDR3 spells CASSRSSTRETQYF. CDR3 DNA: TGTGCCAGCAGTCGAAGTTCAACTCGGGAGACCCAGTACTTC.

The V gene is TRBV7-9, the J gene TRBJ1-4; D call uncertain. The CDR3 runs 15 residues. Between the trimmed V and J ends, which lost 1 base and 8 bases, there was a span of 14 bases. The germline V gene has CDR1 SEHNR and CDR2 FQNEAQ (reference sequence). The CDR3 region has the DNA TGTGCCAGCAGCTTAGATGGCACCCCAAGGGAAAAACTGTTTTTT. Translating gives CASSLDGTPREKLFF. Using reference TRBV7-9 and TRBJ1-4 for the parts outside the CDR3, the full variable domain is DTGVSQNPRHKITKRGQNVTFRCDPISEHNRLYWYRQTLGQGPEFLTYFQNEAQLEKSRLLSDRFSAERPKGSFSTLEIQRTEQGDSAMYLCASSLDGTPREKLFFGSGTQLSVL.

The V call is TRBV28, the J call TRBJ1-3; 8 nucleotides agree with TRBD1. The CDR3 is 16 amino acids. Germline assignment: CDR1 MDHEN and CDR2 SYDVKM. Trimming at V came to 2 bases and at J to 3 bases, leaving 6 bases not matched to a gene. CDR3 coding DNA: TGTGCCAGCAGTTTAGTCGCGACAGGGGTTGGAAACACCATATATTTT. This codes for CASSLVATGVGNTIYF.

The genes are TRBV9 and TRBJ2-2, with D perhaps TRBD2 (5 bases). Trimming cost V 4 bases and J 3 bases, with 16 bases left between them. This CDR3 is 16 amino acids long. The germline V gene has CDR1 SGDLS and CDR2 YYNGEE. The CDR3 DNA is TGTGCCAGCAGCCTGGAGGCTCAGCCTTACACCGGGGAGCTGTTTTTT. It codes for CASSLEAQPYTGELFF. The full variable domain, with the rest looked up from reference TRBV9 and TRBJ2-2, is DSGVTQTPKHLITATGQRVTLRCSPRSGDLSVYWYQQSLDQGLQFLIQYYNGEERAKGNILERFSAQQFPDLHSELNLSSLELGDSALYFCASSLEAQPYTGELFFGEGSRLTVL.

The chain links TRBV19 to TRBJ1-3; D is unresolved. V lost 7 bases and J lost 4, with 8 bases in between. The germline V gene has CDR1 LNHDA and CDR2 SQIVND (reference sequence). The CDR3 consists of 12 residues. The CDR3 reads CASKSVGNTIYF. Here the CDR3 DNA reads TGTGCCAGTAAATCGGTAGGAAACACCATATATTTT. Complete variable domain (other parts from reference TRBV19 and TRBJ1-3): DGGITQSPKYLFRKEGQNVTLSCEQNLNHDAMYWYRQDPGQGLRLIYYSQIVNDFQKGDIAEGYSVSREKKESFPLTVTSAQKNPTAFYLCASKSVGNTIYFGEGSWLTVV.

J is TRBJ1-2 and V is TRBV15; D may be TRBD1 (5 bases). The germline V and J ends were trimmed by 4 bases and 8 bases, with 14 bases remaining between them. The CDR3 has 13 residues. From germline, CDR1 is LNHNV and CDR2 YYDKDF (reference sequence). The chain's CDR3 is CATSINRREGYTF. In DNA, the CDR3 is TGTGCCACCAGCATCAACAGGCGGGAAGGCTACACCTTC.

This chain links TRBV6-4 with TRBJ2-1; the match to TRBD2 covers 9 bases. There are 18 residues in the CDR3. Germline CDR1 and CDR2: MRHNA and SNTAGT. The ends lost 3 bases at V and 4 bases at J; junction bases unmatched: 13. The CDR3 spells CASSEKLSGSGLYNEQFF. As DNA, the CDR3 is TGTGCCAGCAGTGAAAAACTTAGCGGGAGTGGTCTATACAATGAGCAGTTCTTC.

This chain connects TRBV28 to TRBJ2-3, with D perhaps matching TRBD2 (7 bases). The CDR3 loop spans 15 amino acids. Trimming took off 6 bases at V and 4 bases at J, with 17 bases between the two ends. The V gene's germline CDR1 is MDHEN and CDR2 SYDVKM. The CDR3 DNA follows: TGTGCCAGCAGCCGAGGGGGGAGGGAAGCAGATACGCAGTATTTT. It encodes CASSRGGREADTQYF.

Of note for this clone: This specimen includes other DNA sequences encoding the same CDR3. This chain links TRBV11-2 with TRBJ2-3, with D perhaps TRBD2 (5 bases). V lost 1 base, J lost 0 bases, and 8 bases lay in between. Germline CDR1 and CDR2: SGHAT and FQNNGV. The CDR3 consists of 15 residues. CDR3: CASSLVGGSTDTQYF. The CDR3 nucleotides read TGTGCCAGCAGCTTAGTTGGCGGGAGCACAGATACGCAGTATTTT. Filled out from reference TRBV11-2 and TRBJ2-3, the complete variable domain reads EAGVAQSPRYKIIEKRQSVAFWCNPISGHATLYWYQQILGQGPKLLIQFQNNGVVDDSQLPKDRFSAERLKGVDSTLKIQPAKLEDSAVYLCASSLVGGSTDTQYFGPGTRLTVL.

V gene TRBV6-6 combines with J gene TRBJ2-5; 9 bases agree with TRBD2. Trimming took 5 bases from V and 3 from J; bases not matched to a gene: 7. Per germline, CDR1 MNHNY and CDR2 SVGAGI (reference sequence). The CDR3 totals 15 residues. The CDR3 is CASSPRLAAEETQYF. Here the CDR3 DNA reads TGTGCCAGCAGTCCCAGACTAGCGGCCGAAGAGACCCAGTACTTC.

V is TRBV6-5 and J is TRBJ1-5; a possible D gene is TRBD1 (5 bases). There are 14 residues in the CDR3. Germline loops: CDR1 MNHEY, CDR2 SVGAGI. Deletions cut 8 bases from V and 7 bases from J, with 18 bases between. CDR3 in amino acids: CASSTGAAGQPQHF. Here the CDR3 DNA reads TGTGCCAGCTCTACGGGAGCCGCAGGGCAGCCCCAGCATTTT.

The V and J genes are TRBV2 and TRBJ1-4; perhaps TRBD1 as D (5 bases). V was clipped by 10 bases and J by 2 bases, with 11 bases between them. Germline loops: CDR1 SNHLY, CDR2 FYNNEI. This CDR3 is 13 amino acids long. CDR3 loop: CAMKGLTNEKLFF. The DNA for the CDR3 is TGTGCCATGAAGGGGCTGACTAATGAAAAACTGTTTTTT.

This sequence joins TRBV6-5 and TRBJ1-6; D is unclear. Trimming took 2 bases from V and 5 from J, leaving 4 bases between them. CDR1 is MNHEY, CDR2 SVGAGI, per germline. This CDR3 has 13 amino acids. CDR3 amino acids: CASSYTDNSPLHF. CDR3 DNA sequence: TGTGCCAGCAGTTACACGGATAATTCACCCCTCCACTTT.

Written as DNA, the CDR3 is TGTGCCAGCAGCTCGAGGGGGGTTGGCACAGATACGCAGTATTTT. Amino acids: CASSSRGVGTDTQYF. The genes are TRBV7-9 and TRBJ2-3, with D perhaps TRBD1 or TRBD2 (6 bases each). Trimming took off 4 bases at V and 1 base at J, with 12 bases between the two ends. This CDR3 contains 15 residues. Germline V lookup: CDR1 SEHNR, CDR2 FQNEAQ (reference sequence).

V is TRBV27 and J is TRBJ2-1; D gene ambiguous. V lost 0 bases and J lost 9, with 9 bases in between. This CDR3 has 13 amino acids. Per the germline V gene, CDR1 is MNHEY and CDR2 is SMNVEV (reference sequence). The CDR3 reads CASSLSYGFEQFF. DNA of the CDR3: TGTGCCAGCAGTTTATCATACGGCTTTGAGCAGTTCTTC.

In DNA form, the CDR3 reads TGTGCCATCAGATCGCCGGGACAGGGTTCCGAGCAGTACTTC. Its protein is CAIRSPGQGSEQYF. The chain links TRBV10-3 to TRBJ2-7, with 9 bases lining up with TRBD1. Germline lookup yields CDR1 ENHRY and CDR2 SYGVKD. The J segment lost 6 bases and the V segment lost 6 bases, leaving 9 bases of the junction unmatched. This CDR3 has 14 amino acids.

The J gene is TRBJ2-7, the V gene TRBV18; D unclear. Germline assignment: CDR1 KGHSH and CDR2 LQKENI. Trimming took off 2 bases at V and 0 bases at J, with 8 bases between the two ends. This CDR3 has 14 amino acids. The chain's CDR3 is CASSPIATSYEQYF. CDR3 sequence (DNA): TGTGCCAGCTCACCAATCGCCACCTCCTACGAGCAGTACTTC.

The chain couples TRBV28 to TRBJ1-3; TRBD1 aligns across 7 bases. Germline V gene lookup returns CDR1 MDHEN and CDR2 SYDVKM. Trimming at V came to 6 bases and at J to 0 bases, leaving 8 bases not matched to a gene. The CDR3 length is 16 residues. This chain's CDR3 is CASSRTPGGSGNTIYF. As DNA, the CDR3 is TGTGCCAGCAGCCGTACCCCAGGGGGCTCTGGAAACACCATATATTTT.